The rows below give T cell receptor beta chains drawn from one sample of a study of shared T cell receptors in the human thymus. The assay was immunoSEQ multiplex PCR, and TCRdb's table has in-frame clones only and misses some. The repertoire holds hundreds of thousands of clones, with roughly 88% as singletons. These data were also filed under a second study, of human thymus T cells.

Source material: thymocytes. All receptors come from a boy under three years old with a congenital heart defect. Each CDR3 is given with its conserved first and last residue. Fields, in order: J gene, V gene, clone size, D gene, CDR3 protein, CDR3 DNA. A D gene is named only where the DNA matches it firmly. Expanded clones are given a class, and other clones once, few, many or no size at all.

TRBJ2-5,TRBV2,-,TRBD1,CASRGQGALRNYGETQYF,TGTGCCAGCAGGGGGCAGGGGGCCCTTAGGAATTACGGAGAGACCCAGTACTTC
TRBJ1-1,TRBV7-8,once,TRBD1,CASSADRGRTEAFF,TGTGCCAGCAGCGCAGACAGGGGGCGAACTGAAGCTTTCTTT
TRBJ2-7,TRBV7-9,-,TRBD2,CASSLSRASGPPSYEQYF,TGTGCCAGCAGCTTAAGTCGGGCTAGCGGGCCCCCCTCCTACGAGCAGTACTTC
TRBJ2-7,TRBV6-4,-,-,CASSVYAASSYEQYF,TGTGCCAGCAGTGTATACGCAGCGAGCTCCTACGAGCAGTACTTC
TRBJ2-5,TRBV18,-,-,CASSPPTRDQETQYF,TGTGCCAGCTCACCACCGACGAGGGATCAAGAGACCCAGTACTTC
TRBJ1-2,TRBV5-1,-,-,CASSWTAVRYGYTF,TGCGCCAGCAGCTGGACAGCCGTGAGGTATGGCTACACCTTC
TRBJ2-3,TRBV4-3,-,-,CASSQDPTPTDTQYF,TGCGCCAGCAGCCAAGATCCCACTCCCACTGATACGCAGTATTTT
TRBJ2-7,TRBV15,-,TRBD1,CATSTRTGTSYEQYF,TGTGCCACCAGCACCCGGACAGGGACCTCCTACGAGCAGTACTTC
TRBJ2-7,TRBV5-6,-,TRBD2,CASSGSSGRSEQYF,TGTGCCAGCAGCGGGTCTAGCGGGAGAAGCGAGCAGTACTTC
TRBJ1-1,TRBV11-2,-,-,CASSVVGSGTEAFF,TGTGCCAGCAGCGTAGTCGGCAGCGGCACTGAAGCTTTCTTT
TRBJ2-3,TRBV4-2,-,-,CASSQYPPGGEDTQYF,TGTGCCAGCAGCCAATACCCCCCCGGAGGGGAAGATACGCAGTATTTT
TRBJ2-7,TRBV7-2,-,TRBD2,CASSLAAGGDEQYF,TGTGCCAGCAGCTTAGCAGCGGGAGGGGACGAGCAGTACTTC
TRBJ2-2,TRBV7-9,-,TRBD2,CASSSTIQRGDGTGELFF,TGTGCCAGCAGTTCTACGATACAGCGGGGGGATGGGACCGGGGAGCTGTTTTTT
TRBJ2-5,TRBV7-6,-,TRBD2,CASSLEAGGQYQETQYF,TGTGCCAGCAGCTTAGAGGCGGGAGGCCAGTATCAAGAGACCCAGTACTTC
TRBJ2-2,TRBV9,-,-,CASSPYRGGNTGELFF,TGTGCCAGCAGCCCCTACAGGGGGGGGAACACCGGGGAGCTGTTTTTT
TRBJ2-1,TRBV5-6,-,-,CASSLDRRGGNEQFF,TGTGCCAGCAGCTTAGACCGCCGGGGTGGGAATGAGCAGTTCTTC
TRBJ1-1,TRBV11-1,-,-,CASSQGIDLTAFF,TGTGCCAGCAGCCAGGGGATAGACCTGACAGCTTTCTTT
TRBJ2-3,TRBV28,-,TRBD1,CASSTTRRGRTDTQYF,TGTGCCAGCAGTACTACCCGCAGGGGGCGCACAGATACGCAGTATTTT
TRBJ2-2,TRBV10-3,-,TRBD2,CAISESQREGTGELFF,TGTGCCATCAGTGAGTCGCAGCGGGAGGGCACCGGGGAGCTGTTTTTT
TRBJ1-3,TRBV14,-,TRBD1,CASSQGTGAYSGNTIYF,TGTGCCAGCAGCCAAGGGACAGGGGCCTACTCTGGAAACACCATATATTTT
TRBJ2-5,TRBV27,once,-,CASTRAGSETQYF,TGTGCCAGCACTCGGGCGGGGTCGGAGACCCAGTACTTC
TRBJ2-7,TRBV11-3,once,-,CASSFFAGWSYEQYF,TGTGCCAGCAGCTTTTTTGCAGGGTGGTCCTACGAGCAGTACTTC
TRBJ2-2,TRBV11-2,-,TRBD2,CASSGGLAGYTGELFF,TGTGCCAGCAGCGGAGGACTAGCGGGCTACACCGGGGAGCTGTTTTTT
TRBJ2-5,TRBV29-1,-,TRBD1,CSAWDRGIGQETQYF,TGCAGCGCCTGGGACAGGGGAATCGGCCAAGAGACCCAGTACTTC
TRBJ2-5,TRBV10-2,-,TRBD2,CASRGTSGSKETQYF,TGCGCCAGCAGAGGGACTAGCGGGAGCAAAGAGACCCAGTACTTC
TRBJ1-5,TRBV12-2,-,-,CASRLAGQGGIQPQHF,TGTGCAAGTCGCTTAGCCGGACAGGGAGGCATACAGCCCCAGCATTTT
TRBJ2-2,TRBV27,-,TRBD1,CASSTGTGANTGELFF,TGTGCCAGCAGTACCGGGACAGGGGCTAACACCGGGGAGCTGTTTTTT
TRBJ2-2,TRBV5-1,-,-,CASSFFPGELFF,TGCGCCAGCAGCTTCTTTCCCGGGGAGCTGTTTTTT
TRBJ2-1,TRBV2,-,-,CASSEERTAFFYNEQFF,TGTGCCAGCAGTGAAGAAAGAACAGCATTTTTTTACAATGAGCAGTTCTTC
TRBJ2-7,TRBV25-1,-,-,CASSEGPNDYEQYF,TGTGCCAGCAGTGAGGGGCCCAACGACTACGAGCAGTACTTC
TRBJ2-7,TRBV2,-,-,CASSFYEQYF,TGTGCCAGCAGCTTCTACGAGCAGTACTTC